This TCR beta chain originates from a study of graft-versus-host responses after intestinal transplantation. Points from the study as a whole: Some GvH clones appeared in ileal mucosa or blood before recipient bone marrow.

Profiled with immunoSEQ multiplex PCR; TCRdb holds only in-frame clones, not every one. Of tens of thousands of clones listed, 70% to 90% are singletons. For this clone: Its antigen is currently unknown.

Germline V CDR1 and CDR2: PRHDT, FYEKMQ (reference sequence). The V and J ends lost 5 bases and 4 bases, in that order; junction bases with no gene match: 6. The CDR3 is made up of 14 amino acids. The source was PBMCs, collected 26 days after transplant. The rearrangement links TRBV13 to TRBJ1-2, with 8 bases fitting TRBD1. The sequence derives from a human patient who received an intestinal transplant, so some T cells may come from the graft donor. Here the CDR3 DNA reads TGTGCCAGCAGCCCCTGGCAGGGGGCCTATGGCTACACCTTC. Its protein is CASSPWQGAYGYTF.